This T cell receptor beta chain was found in a study of monozygotic twins with inflammatory bowel disease. General study points: Healthy co-twins exceeded IBD patients in TCRbeta diversity as measured by inverse Simpson. Especially with disease activity, IBD patients shared fewer clonotypes with others than healthy twins did.

cDNA for each sample came from eight separate reactions. TCRdb re-called the 5' RACE reads and gives one entry per CDR3 protein, without DNA. This table holds approximately 390,000 distinct CDR3 sequences. About this clonotype: Its antigen is as yet unknown.

The CDR3 length is 14 residues. The V call is TRBV12-3 or TRBV12-4, the J call TRBJ2-7; without DNA, the TCRdb call of TRBD2 cannot be checked. Sequences were obtained from blood. This clonotype was obtained from a human donor with ulcerative colitis or Crohn's disease, or a healthy co-twin of an affected twin (not recorded which). The CDR3 spells CASSSLAGFHEQYF.